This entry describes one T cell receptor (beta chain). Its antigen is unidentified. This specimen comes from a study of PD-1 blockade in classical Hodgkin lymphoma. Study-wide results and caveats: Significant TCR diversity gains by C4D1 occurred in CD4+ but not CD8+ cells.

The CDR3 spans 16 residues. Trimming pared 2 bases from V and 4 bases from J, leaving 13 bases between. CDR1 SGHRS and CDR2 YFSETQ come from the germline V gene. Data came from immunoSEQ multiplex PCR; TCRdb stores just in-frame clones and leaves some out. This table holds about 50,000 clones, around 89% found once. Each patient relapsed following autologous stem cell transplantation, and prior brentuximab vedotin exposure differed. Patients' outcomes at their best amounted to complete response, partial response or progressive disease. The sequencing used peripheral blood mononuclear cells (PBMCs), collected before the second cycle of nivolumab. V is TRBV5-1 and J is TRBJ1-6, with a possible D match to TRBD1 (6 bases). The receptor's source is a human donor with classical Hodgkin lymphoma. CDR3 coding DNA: TGCGCCAGCAGCTTCCAGGGGCAACCGTATAATTCACCCCTCCACTTT. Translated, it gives CASSFQGQPYNSPLHF.